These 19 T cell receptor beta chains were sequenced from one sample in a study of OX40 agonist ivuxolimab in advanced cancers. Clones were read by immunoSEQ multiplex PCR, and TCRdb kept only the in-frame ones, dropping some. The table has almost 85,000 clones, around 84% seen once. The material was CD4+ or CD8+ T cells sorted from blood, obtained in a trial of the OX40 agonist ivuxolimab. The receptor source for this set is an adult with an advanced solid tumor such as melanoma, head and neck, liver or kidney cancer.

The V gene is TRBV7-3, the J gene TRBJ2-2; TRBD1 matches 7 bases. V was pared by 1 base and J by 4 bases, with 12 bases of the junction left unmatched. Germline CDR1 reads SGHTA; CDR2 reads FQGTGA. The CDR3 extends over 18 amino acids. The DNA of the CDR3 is TGTGCCAGCAGCTTAAAGCCCCCCGGACAGGCCTCCACCGGGGAGCTGTTTTTT. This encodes CASSLKPPGQASTGELFF.

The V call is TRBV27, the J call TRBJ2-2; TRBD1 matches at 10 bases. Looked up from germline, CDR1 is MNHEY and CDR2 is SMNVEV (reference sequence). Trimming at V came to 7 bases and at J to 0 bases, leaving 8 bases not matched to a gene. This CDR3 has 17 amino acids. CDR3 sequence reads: CASTWIGQGANTGELFF. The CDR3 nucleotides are TGTGCCAGCACTTGGATAGGACAGGGGGCGAACACCGGGGAGCTGTTTTTT.

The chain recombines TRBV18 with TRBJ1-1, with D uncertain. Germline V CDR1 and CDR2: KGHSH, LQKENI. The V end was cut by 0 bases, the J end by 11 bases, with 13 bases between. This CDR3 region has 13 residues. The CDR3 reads CASSPPLAAGAFF. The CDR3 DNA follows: TGTGCCAGCTCACCACCCCTCGCGGCTGGGGCTTTCTTT.

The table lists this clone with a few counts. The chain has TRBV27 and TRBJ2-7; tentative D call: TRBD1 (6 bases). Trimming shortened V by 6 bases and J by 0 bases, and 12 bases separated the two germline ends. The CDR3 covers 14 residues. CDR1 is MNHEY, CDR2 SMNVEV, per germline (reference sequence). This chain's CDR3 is CASSRTAHSYEQYF. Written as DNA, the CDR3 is TGTGCCAGCAGCCGGACAGCCCACTCCTACGAGCAGTACTTC.

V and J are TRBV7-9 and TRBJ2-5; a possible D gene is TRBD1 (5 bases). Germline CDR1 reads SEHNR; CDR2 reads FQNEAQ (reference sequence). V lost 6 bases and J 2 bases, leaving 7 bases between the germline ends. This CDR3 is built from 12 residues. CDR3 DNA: TGTGCCAGCAGTACAGGTCAAGAGACCCAGTACTTC. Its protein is CASSTGQETQYF.

CDR3: CASSSTDTYGYTF. In nucleotides, the CDR3 is TGTGCCAGCAGTTCGACGGACACCTATGGCTACACCTTC. The V and J genes are TRBV6-5 and TRBJ1-2; tentative D call: TRBD1 (5 bases). CDR1 and CDR2 from the germline V gene are MNHEY and SVGAGI. The CDR3 is 13 residues long. Trimming pared 4 bases from V and 4 bases from J, leaving 10 bases between.

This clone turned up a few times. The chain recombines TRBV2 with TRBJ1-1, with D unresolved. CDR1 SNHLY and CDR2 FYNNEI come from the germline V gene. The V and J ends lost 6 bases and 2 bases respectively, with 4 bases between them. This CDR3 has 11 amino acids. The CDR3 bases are TGTGCCAGCAGCCGAAACACTGAAGCTTTCTTT. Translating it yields CASSRNTEAFF.

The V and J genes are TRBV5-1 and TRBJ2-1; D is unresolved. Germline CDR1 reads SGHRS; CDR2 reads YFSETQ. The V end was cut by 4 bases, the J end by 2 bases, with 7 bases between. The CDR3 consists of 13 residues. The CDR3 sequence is CASSPSAYNEQFF. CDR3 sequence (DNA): TGCGCCAGCAGCCCTTCCGCCTACAATGAGCAGTTCTTC.

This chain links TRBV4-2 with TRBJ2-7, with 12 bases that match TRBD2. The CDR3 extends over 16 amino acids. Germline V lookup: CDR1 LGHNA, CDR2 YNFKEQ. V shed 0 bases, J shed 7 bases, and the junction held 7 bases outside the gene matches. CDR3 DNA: TGTGCCAGCAGCCAAGAGTTCGGACTAGCGGGACGGGAGCAGTACTTC. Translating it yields CASSQEFGLAGREQYF.

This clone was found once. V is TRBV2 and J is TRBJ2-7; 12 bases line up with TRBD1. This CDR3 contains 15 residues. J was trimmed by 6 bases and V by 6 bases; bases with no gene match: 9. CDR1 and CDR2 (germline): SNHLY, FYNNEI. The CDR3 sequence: CASSDGGQGAFEQYF. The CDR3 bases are TGTGCCAGCAGCGACGGGGGACAGGGGGCATTCGAGCAGTACTTC. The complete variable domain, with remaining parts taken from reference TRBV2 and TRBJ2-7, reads EPEVTQTPSHQVTQMGQEVILRCVPISNHLYFYWYRQILGQKVEFLVSFYNNEISEKSEIFDDQFSVERPDGSNFTLKIRSTKLEDSAMYFCASSDGGQGAFEQYFGPGTRLTVT.

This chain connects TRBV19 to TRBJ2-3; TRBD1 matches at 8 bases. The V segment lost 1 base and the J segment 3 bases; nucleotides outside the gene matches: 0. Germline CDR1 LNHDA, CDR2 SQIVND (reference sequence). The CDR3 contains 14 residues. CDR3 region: CASSIGTGTDTQYF. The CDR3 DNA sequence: TGTGCCAGTAGTATAGGGACAGGGACAGATACGCAGTATTTT.

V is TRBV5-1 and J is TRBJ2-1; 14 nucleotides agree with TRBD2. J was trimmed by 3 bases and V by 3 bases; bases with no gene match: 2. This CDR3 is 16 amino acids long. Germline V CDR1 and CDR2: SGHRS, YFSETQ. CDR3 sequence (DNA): TGCGCCAGCAGCTGGACTAGCGGGAGGTTCTACAATGAGCAGTTCTTC. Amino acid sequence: CASSWTSGRFYNEQFF.

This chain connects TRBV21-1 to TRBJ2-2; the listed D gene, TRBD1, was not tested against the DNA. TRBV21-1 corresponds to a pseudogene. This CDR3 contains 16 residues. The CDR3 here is CASSKSGTTNTGELFF. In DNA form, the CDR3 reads TGTGCCAGCAGCAAGTCCGGGACAACGAACACCGGGGAGCTGTTTTTT.

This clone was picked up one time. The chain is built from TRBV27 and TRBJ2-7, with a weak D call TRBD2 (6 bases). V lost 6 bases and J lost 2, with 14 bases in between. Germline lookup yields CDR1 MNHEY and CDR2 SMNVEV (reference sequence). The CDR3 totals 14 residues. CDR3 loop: CASSLRGLPYEQYF. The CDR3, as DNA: TGTGCCAGCAGCCTTAGGGGACTCCCCTACGAGCAGTACTTC.

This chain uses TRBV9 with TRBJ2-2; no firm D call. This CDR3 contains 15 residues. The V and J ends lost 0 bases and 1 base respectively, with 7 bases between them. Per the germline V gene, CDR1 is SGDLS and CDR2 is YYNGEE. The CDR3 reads CASSVAGLNTGELFF. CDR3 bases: TGTGCCAGCAGCGTAGCCGGGCTGAACACCGGGGAGCTGTTTTTT.

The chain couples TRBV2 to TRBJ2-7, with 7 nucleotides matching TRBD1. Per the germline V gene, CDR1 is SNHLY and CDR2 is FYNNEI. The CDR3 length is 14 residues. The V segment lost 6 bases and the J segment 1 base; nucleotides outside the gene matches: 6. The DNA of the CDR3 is TGTGCCAGCAGCCTAACAGGGGCGTCCTACGAGCAGTACTTC. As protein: CASSLTGASYEQYF.

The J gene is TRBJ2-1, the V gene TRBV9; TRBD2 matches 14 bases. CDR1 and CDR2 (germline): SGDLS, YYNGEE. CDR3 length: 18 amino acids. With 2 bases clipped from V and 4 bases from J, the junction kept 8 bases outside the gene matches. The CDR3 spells CASSVGTSGGRGYNEQFF. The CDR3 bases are TGTGCCAGCAGCGTCGGGACTAGCGGGGGTAGGGGTTACAATGAGCAGTTCTTC.

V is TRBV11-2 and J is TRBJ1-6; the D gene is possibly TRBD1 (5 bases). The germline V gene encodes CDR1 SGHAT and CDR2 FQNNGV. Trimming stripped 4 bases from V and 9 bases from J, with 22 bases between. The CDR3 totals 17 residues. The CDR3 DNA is TGTGCCAGCAGCTCTTTAGGGGTTCTGGGGGGTGGTTCACCCCTCCACTTT. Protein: CASSSLGVLGGGSPLHF.

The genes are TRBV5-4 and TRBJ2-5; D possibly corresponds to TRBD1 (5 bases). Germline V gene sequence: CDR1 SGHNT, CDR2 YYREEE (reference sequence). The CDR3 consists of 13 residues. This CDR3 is CASGIAGRETQYF. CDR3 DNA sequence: TGTGCATCAGGGATTGCCGGACGAGAGACCCAGTACTTC.